This is a list of T cell receptor beta chains from one sample in a study of blood T cell repertoires in COVID-19. Sequencing used immunoSEQ multiplex PCR; TCRdb keeps in-frame clones, though not all of them. The data hold 130,000 to 150,000 clones, with approximately 88% observed a single time. Material for sequencing was peripheral blood. Receptor source: a woman aged 50 to 60 with acute or convalescent COVID-19. The CDR3 runs from the conserved cysteine through the conserved F or W. A D gene is named only where the DNA matches it firmly. Size values are once, few and many counts, or a class for expanded clones, and some rows have none.

V gene,clone size,J gene,D gene,CDR3 DNA,CDR3 protein
TRBV18,-,TRBJ2-7,TRBD1,TGTGCCAGCTCACCTGGGACAGGGGGTTCCTACGAGCAGTACTTC,CASSPGTGGSYEQYF
TRBV7-3,-,TRBJ2-1,TRBD2,TGTGCCAGCAGCCCTAGCGGGGGGGCGGATGAGCAGTTCTTC,CASSPSGGADEQFF
TRBV15,few,TRBJ1-1,-,TGTGCCACCAGCAGAGTGGAGGGAAACACTGAAGCTTTCTTT,CATSRVEGNTEAFF
TRBV6-5,-,TRBJ1-1,-,TGTGCCAGCAGTTACTCATCAGGGGAGAACACTGAAGCTTTCTTT,CASSYSSGENTEAFF
TRBV3-1/TRBV3-2,-,TRBJ2-3,TRBD2,TGTGCCAGCAGACCCCGATTAGCGGGAGAAAGGGATACGCAGTATTTT,CASRPRLAGERDTQYF
TRBV5-1,once,TRBJ2-7,-,TGCGCCAGCAGCTTGTATTCCGGTAGAGGGAACCCCACGAAGCAGTACTTC,CASSLYSGRGNPTKQYF
TRBV5-8,-,TRBJ2-1,TRBD2,TGTGCCAGCAGCTTCCCGTCTAGCGGGAGTGGTGAGCAGTTCTTC,CASSFPSSGSGEQFF
TRBV9,-,TRBJ2-7,-,TGTGCCAGCAGCACAGGGGAGGAGTCCTACGAGCAGTACTTC,CASSTGEESYEQYF
TRBV10-3,-,TRBJ2-2,-,TGTGCCATCAGTGAGGCGAACGGGGAGCTGTTTTTT,CAISEANGELFF
TRBV7-8,-,TRBJ2-7,TRBD1,TGTGCCAGCAGCCCTGCTCTTGGCATGGGGACAGGAGCTACCTACGAGCAGTACTTC,CASSPALGMGTGATYEQYF
TRBV18,-,TRBJ2-4,-,TGTGCCAGCTCACCACCGGGTCAATCCGGGGACATTCAGTACTTC,CASSPPGQSGDIQYF
TRBV5-6,-,TRBJ1-1,-,TGTGCCAGCAGCTTACCCTCCTGGGAGGGAGTTACTGAAGCTTTCTTT,CASSLPSWEGVTEAFF
TRBV6-1,-,TRBJ1-2,-,TGTGCCAGCAGTGAAGGCAGGATCTATGGCTACACCTTC,CASSEGRIYGYTF
TRBV28,-,TRBJ1-1,TRBD1,TGTGCCAGCAGTCCAGGACAGGCGTCGGGAGCTTTCTTT,CASSPGQASGAFF
TRBV28,once,TRBJ1-4,-,TGTGCCAGCTTATCTTCGGGGAATGAAAAACTGTTTTTT,CASLSSGNEKLFF
TRBV5-5,-,TRBJ1-2,-,TGTGCCAGCAGCTTGGGGGGCGTCCACTATGGCTACACCTTC,CASSLGGVHYGYTF
TRBV7-9,-,TRBJ2-5,TRBD2,TGTGCCAGCAGCATAAGCGGGGGGCGCAGAGAGACCCAGTACTTC,CASSISGGRRETQYF
TRBV5-4,-,TRBJ1-4,TRBD1,TGTGCCAGCAGCTTCGGTTGGGACAGGGGTGAAAAACTGTTTTTT,CASSFGWDRGEKLFF
TRBV7-9,-,TRBJ2-2,TRBD1,TGTGCCAGCAGCAACAGGGGGACCGGGGAGCTGTTTTTT,CASSNRGTGELFF
TRBV29-1,once,TRBJ2-7,-,TGCAGCGCAGGGCAGGGTTACGAGCAGTACTTC,CSAGQGYEQYF
TRBV29-1,-,TRBJ1-3,TRBD1,TGCAGCGGAGCCGGGACAGGGGAAAACACCATATATTTT,CSGAGTGENTIYF
TRBV14,-,TRBJ2-7,-,TGTGCCAGCAGCCCCCGGTACAGTGACTACGGGCAGTACTTC,CASSPRYSDYGQYF
TRBV6-5,-,TRBJ2-7,TRBD1,TGTGCCAGCAGTCCCCAGGTGGACAGGGACACCGAGCAGTACTTC,CASSPQVDRDTEQYF
TRBV7-2,-,TRBJ1-4,-,TGTGCCAGCAGCTTAATAGGGGGGGGAAATGAAAAACTGTTTTTT,CASSLIGGGNEKLFF
TRBV4-2,-,TRBJ2-3,TRBD2,TGTGCCAGCAGCCAAGATCCAACATACGGCGGGAGGGGGGGCACAGATACGCAGTATTTT,CASSQDPTYGGRGGTDTQYF
TRBV3-1/TRBV3-2,-,TRBJ2-1,-,TGTGCCAGCAGCCCTTTTTCGGGAGTTTCCTACAATGAGCAGTTCTTC,CASSPFSGVSYNEQFF
TRBV7-2,-,TRBJ1-1,-,TGTGCCAGCAGCTTCGGTATAGGCGGTGCTTTCTTT,CASSFGIGGAFF
TRBV7-2,-,TRBJ1-1,-,TGTGCCAGCAGCATACAGGGACGGAGAATGAACACTGAAGCTTTCTTT,CASSIQGRRMNTEAFF
TRBV7-8,once,TRBJ1-1,-,TGTGCCAGCAGCTTTACTGGTCGGGGGAACACTGAAGCTTTCTTT,CASSFTGRGNTEAFF
TRBV6-5,-,TRBJ1-6,-,TGTGCCAGCAGCGCCCTTTACAGACCCCTCCACTTT,CASSALYRPLHF
TRBV19,-,TRBJ1-2,-,TGTGCCAGTCAGGACATGGGCCTCTATGGCTACACCTTC,CASQDMGLYGYTF
TRBV5-1,-,TRBJ2-1,TRBD1,TGCGCCAGCGGCCGGGACAGGGATATCAATGAGCAGTTCTTC,CASGRDRDINEQFF
TRBV11-2,-,TRBJ2-7,-,TGTGCCAGCAGCTTAGGAGGCAACGAGCAGTACTTC,CASSLGGNEQYF
TRBV7-9,-,TRBJ1-5,TRBD1,TGTGCCAGCAGCTTCGTAGCGGCCTCGGGACAGGGAAATCAGCCCCAGCATTTT,CASSFVAASGQGNQPQHF
TRBV3-1/TRBV3-2,-,TRBJ2-2,TRBD2,TGTGCCAGCAGCCGTCGGGAGGGCGGGGAGCTGTTTTTT,CASSRREGGELFF
TRBV27,-,TRBJ1-5,TRBD1,TGTGCCAGCAGTTTGGGACAGGGGTTTGGCAATCAGCCCCAGCATTTT,CASSLGQGFGNQPQHF
TRBV5-1,-,TRBJ2-7,TRBD1,TGCGCCAGCAGCTTCCGGGACAGCGTCTTCTACGAGCAGTACTTC,CASSFRDSVFYEQYF
TRBV10-2,-,TRBJ1-2,TRBD1,TGCGCCAGCTTTGAGTGGACAGGGGAAGGCTACACCTTC,CASFEWTGEGYTF
TRBV29-1,-,TRBJ1-1,-,TGCAGCGTTACAAAGACAGTTTTGAACACTGAAGCTTTCTTT,CSVTKTVLNTEAFF
TRBV2,-,TRBJ1-4,TRBD1,TGTGCCAGCAGCGACCTCGGGACAGCTGAAAAACTGTTTTTT,CASSDLGTAEKLFF
TRBV7-9,-,TRBJ2-5,-,TGTGCCAGCAGCTCAGGGGGGAAGACCCAGTACTTC,CASSSGGKTQYF
TRBV5-1,-,TRBJ1-2,-,TGCGCCAGCAGCATACTGACAGAAGCTAACTATGGCTACACCTTC,CASSILTEANYGYTF
TRBV9,-,TRBJ1-3,-,TGTGCCAGCAGGGGGAGGCCTGGAAACACCATATATTTT,CASRGRPGNTIYF
TRBV6-1,-,TRBJ1-1,-,TGTGCCAGCAGTGAATCGGCCAGGGCGGACACTGAAGCTTTCTTT,CASSESARADTEAFF
TRBV4-1,-,TRBJ1-5,TRBD1,TGCGCCAGCAGCCAAGATGGTACAGGGGGAAACAATCAGCCCCAGCATTTT,CASSQDGTGGNNQPQHF
TRBV7-3,-,TRBJ2-5,TRBD2,TGTGCCAGCAGCGAAGGACTAGCGGGATACGCTGAGACCCAGTACTTC,CASSEGLAGYAETQYF
TRBV6-5,once,TRBJ1-2,-,TGTGCCAGCAGTTACTCGAGTCCGTACTATGGCTACACCTTC,CASSYSSPYYGYTF
TRBV25-1,-,TRBJ1-2,TRBD1,TGTGCCAGTGGGACAGGGATCCGCGGCTACACCTTC,CASGTGIRGYTF
TRBV5-4,-,TRBJ2-3,TRBD2,TGTGCCAGCAGCTTGGGGACTAGCGGGTACACAGATACGCAGTATTTT,CASSLGTSGYTDTQYF
TRBV5-1,-,TRBJ2-5,-,TGCGCCAGCAGCTTGGGTGCGAATTCAGGGGAGACCCAGTACTTC,CASSLGANSGETQYF